The 9 T cell receptor beta chains below all came from one sample that was sequenced in a study of blood T cells in healthy people across ages (dated by TCRdb to the mid-2010s). The library relied on 5' RACE. The sample was run on an Illumina HiSeq 2500. A second PCR of about 7 to 12 cycles was run with a J-beta primer mix and a sample-barcoded 5' primer. Using fastp trimming at Q25 and MiXCR clonotype assembly, TCRdb reanalyzed the public sequencing data and kept in-frame beta chains. Every distinct CDR3 protein forms one entry, paired with its most common genes and DNA. Across this sample there are about 1.1 million distinct CDR3 sequences, with 30% to 40% seen only once. Around 13% of the sample is in the top ten clones. Input material: blood. The receptors come from a young man in good health.

This clonotype was counted only a few times. V and J are TRBV5-6 and TRBJ2-1; D unresolved. This CDR3 is 13 amino acids long. Germline CDR1 reads SGHDT; CDR2 reads YYEEEE. Trimming took 1 base from V and 4 from J, leaving 6 bases between them. Written as DNA, the CDR3 is TGTGCCAGCAGCTTGCCCGCGTACAATGAGCAGTTCTTC. Translated, it gives CASSLPAYNEQFF.

The genes are TRBV7-9 and TRBJ1-1; tentative D call: TRBD1 (5 bases). The germline V gene encodes CDR1 SEHNR and CDR2 FQNEAQ (reference sequence). The length of the CDR3 is 15 residues. V was clipped by 3 bases and J by 1 base, with 12 bases between them. CDR3 region: CASSLGRRQNTEAFF. The CDR3 DNA follows: TGTGCCAGCAGCTTGGGGCGGAGACAGAACACTGAAGCTTTCTTT.

This chain joins TRBV5-1 and TRBJ2-3; tentatively, D is TRBD1 (5 bases). Germline V gene data show CDR1 as SGHRS and CDR2 as YFSETQ. Trimming cost V 1 base and J 5 bases, with 11 bases left between them. This CDR3 is built from 14 residues. The CDR3 coding sequence is TGCGCCAGCAGCTTGAGACAGACGAGAGATACGCAGTATTTT. This codes for CASSLRQTRDTQYF.

This clonotype turned up a few times. The V gene is TRBV3-1, the J gene TRBJ2-2, with a possible D match to TRBD1 (5 bases). The germline CDR1 and CDR2 sequences are LGHDT and YNNKEL (reference sequence). V was clipped by 5 bases and J by 1 base, with 8 bases between them. CDR3 length equals 14 residues. The CDR3 nucleotides read TGTGCCAGCAGCGCCACAGGGAACACCGGGGAGCTGTTTTTT. Residues: CASSATGNTGELFF.

This clonotype turned up a few times. The chain couples TRBV12-3 or TRBV12-4 to TRBJ2-3; the D gene is possibly TRBD2 (6 bases). Deletions cut 7 bases from V and 0 bases from J, with 11 bases between. This CDR3 is built from 14 residues. Written as DNA, the CDR3 is TGTGCCAGCACCATAGCGGAAAGCACAGATACGCAGTATTTT. Amino acid sequence: CASTIAESTDTQYF.

The rearrangement links TRBV20-1 to TRBJ1-5; 8 bases line up with TRBD1. Per the germline V gene, CDR1 is DFQATT and CDR2 is SNEGSKA (reference sequence). The CDR3 length is 14 residues. Losses at the gene ends were 3 bases for V and 4 bases for J; bases not matched to a gene: 5. The CDR3 nucleotides read TGCAGTGCTAGGGAGACAGGGGAGAATCAGCCCCAGCATTTT. This encodes CSARETGENQPQHF.

This CDR3 is CASSQDGMSTLESLDTQYF. The CDR3 DNA follows: TGTGCCAGCAGCCAAGATGGGATGTCTACCCTAGAATCATTAGATACGCAGTATTTT. J is TRBJ2-3 and V is TRBV3-1; D gene uncertain. Germline V CDR1 and CDR2: LGHDT, YNNKEL (reference sequence). Between the trimmed V and J ends, which lost 0 bases and 5 bases, there was a span of 24 bases. The CDR3 loop spans 19 amino acids.

The table lists this clonotype with many counts. The chain recombines TRBV4-3 with TRBJ1-2, with 7 nucleotides matching TRBD1. The CDR3 is 12 residues long. With V trimmed by 2 bases and J by 9 bases, 3 bases remained unmatched. The germline V gene encodes CDR1 LGHNA and CDR2 YSLEER. In DNA form, the CDR3 reads TGCGCCAGCAGCCAATCGACAGGGAGCTACACCTTC. It specifies CASSQSTGSYTF.

This clonotype has just a few counts. V is TRBV6-2 or TRBV6-3 and J is TRBJ1-5; possibly TRBD1 for D (5 bases). This CDR3 comprises 15 residues. The V and J ends lost 6 bases and 0 bases respectively, with 12 bases between them. Germline V CDR1 and CDR2: MNHEY, SVGEGT. DNA for the CDR3: TGTGCCAGCAGATCGGGGCAGAATAGCAATCAGCCCCAGCATTTT. Protein: CASRSGQNSNQPQHF.